This TCR beta chain was sequenced during a study of T cells in severe cutaneous drug reactions (dated by TCRdb to the late 2010s). A note on the overall study: Patients were recruited between about 2011 and 2018 from Taiwan, Thailand and a European registry network. Enrollment was limited to patients whose SJS/TEN or DRESS diagnosis was probable or definite according to RegiSCAR criteria. The Naranjo algorithm and the ALDEN drug causality algorithm were used to identify the culprit drug. Blister fluids/cells, PBMC and other biological samples were taken from patients in the acute stage or the recovery stage. Bulk TCR sequencing was combined with single-cell sequencing, quantitative PCR validation, functional assays and transgenic mouse experiments. The libraries were made with iRepertoire multiplex PCR, and the authors referred to a comparison in which iRepertoire and 5' RACE methods, with or without UMI, captured abundant clonotypes to a similar degree.

On this clonotype: Its antigen remains undetermined.

Sequenced donors were patients with carbamazepine-induced Stevens-Johnson syndrome or toxic epidermal necrolysis (CBZ-SJS/TEN). Peripheral blood repertoires were obtained from CBZ-SJS/TEN patients of Han Chinese (roughly five) and European (about six) origin. Patients with drug-induced severe cutaneous adverse reactions had T cell receptor repertoires profiled by next-generation sequencing to look for drug-specific clonotypes. RNA was isolated from either blister cells of skin lesions or peripheral blood mononuclear cells. What the study reported, not specific to this receptor: Although undetectable or scarce in tolerant-control and healthy-donor PBMC, a public TCRbeta CDR3 was found in all seven CBZ-SJS/TEN blister samples, at a mean of 13.57%. The authors stated that further study is still needed to find out whether the public TCR applies more generally to SJS/TEN caused by other drugs.

For both bulk and single-cell sequencing, libraries were prepared with the iRepertoire multiplex PCR system and TCR subtype-specific primers. Bulk TCR beta libraries were generated by multiplex PCR with primers targeting V, D and J gene regions. Roughly 95-500 ng of RNA per sample served as input for bulk TCR library preparation. An Illumina MiSeq was used to sequence bulk TCR beta amplicons. The study's own analysis went as follows. Sample misassignments and low-quality sequencing reads were removed through quality control steps. CDR3 was defined as the amino acids between the V-gene Y[YFLI]C motif and the J-segment [FW]GXGT motif. CDR3 clonotypes and TRBV and TRBJ gene assignments were based on the IMGT database. TRBV expression in each sample was normalized to the mean expression of the same gene in PBMC from roughly 45 healthy donors. TCRdb reprocessed the reads; each CDR3 protein sequence makes one entry, and DNA is unavailable. What appears here as the V and J calls and clone size reflects TCRdb's work, not the paper's. The sample has approximately 20,000 distinct CDR3 sequences on record. 7.5% of the sample is held by the ten biggest clonotypes.

Specimen: PBMCs. This TCR came from a human donor with toxic epidermal necrolysis, a severe cutaneous drug reaction.

CDR3 reads: CSAVDRDGLYQETQYF. The rearranged chain carries TRBV20-1 and TRBJ2-5; there is no DNA to check the TCRdb D call of TRBD1. Including cysteine and phenylalanine, the CDR3 has 16 amino acids. Only the protein sequence is given. CDR1 and CDR2 are drawn from the germline V gene (reference sequence): DFQATT, SNEGSKA.